This T cell receptor (beta chain) was captured in a study of patients and donors after allogeneic stem cell transplantation. V lost 3 bases, J lost 7 bases, and 6 bases lay in between. Germline values: CDR1 SQVTM, CDR2 ANQGSEA. The CDR3 runs 11 residues. TCRdb reprocessed the RT-PCR reads with MiXCR, giving one entry per CDR3 protein. Among approximately 140,000 distinct CDR3 sequences listed, roughly 35% were seen once. This receptor was taken from a human donor who was either an allogeneic HSCT recipient or a stem cell or donor lymphocyte infusion donor (not recorded which). It is not recorded whose cells these are; they may come from a transplant donor. Material for sequencing was blood, either unsorted or a sorted T cell fraction (not recorded which). The chain links TRBV29-1 to TRBJ2-2; D remains unclear. CDR3 in amino acids: CSVDGNGELFF. CDR3 coding DNA: TGCAGCGTTGACGGAAACGGGGAGCTGTTTTTT.